Sequencing of this T cell receptor beta chain was carried out in a study of T cells in Graves' hyperthyroidism and ophthalmopathy. RNA transcripts yielded amplified TCR beta CDR3 regions. HTBI primers were the set used in a first-round RT-PCR of the TCR CDR3. TCRdb used MiXCR to reprocess the multiplex PCR reads, holding one entry per CDR3 protein. Of a few hundred thousand distinct CDR3 sequences listed, less than 20% are singletons. Trimming removed 3 bases at V and 2 bases at J, with 11 bases between. The CDR3 is 14 residues long. Germline V gene lookup returns CDR1 MDHEN and CDR2 SYDVKM. This clonotype was seen at least ten times. Its specificity is unknown. Study outcomes and limitations: The model made its ophthalmopathy prediction, and onset followed a median approximately 6 months later. In blood, most of the thyroid clonotypes expanded above 0.001 were also present.

The sample comprised blood. The V and J genes are TRBV28 and TRBJ2-7, with D unclear. This TCR was recovered from a man between 18 and 29 years old with Graves' ophthalmopathy. The CDR3 spells CASSFLRGPYEQYF. DNA of the CDR3: TGTGCCAGCAGTTTCCTCAGAGGTCCCTACGAGCAGTACTTC.